A single sample gave rise to the 21 T cell receptor beta chains below, sequenced in a study of technical replicates of blood from several donors. Sequencing used immunoSEQ multiplex PCR; TCRdb keeps in-frame clones, though not all of them. Among about 80,000 clones listed, approximately 86% were seen once. Sequencing used PBMCs. The receptors stem from a human donor in good health. Some clones in this sample may be carry-over from other donors' samples.

V gene TRBV11-1 combines with J gene TRBJ2-1, with D unresolved. V lost 4 bases to trimming and J lost 9 bases, with 10 bases between them. There are 12 residues in the CDR3. CDR1 and CDR2 (germline): SGHAT, FQDESV (reference sequence). The CDR3 region is CASSYSMGEQFF. The CDR3 nucleotides are TGTGCCAGCAGCTATAGCATGGGTGAGCAGTTCTTC.

This clone was detected only a few times. This chain connects TRBV30 to TRBJ1-6, with D unresolved. From germline, CDR1 is GTSNPN and CDR2 SVGIG (reference sequence). The V and J ends lost 1 base and 10 bases respectively, with 11 bases between them. The CDR3 runs 13 residues. CDR3 sequence reads: CAWSAGEKSPLHF. The CDR3 coding sequence is TGTGCCTGGAGTGCCGGGGAGAAATCACCCCTCCACTTT.

V gene TRBV18 combines with J gene TRBJ1-1; D gene unclear. Deletions cut 6 bases from V and 5 bases from J, with 13 bases between. CDR3 size: 13 residues. CDR1 KGHSH and CDR2 LQKENI come from the germline V gene. Written as DNA, the CDR3 is TGTGCCAGCTCGCCCCGTTTAGAGACTGAAGCTTTCTTT. It encodes CASSPRLETEAFF.

The V gene is TRBV5-1, the J gene TRBJ2-3, with TRBD2 identical over 10 bases. After removal of 1 base from V and 5 bases from J, the junction contained 7 bases not matched to a gene. This CDR3 has 16 amino acids. CDR1 is SGHRS and CDR2 is YFSETQ in the germline V gene. The DNA for the CDR3 is TGCGCCAGCAGCTTGCCCAGCGGGGGGGCTGGAGATACGCAGTATTTT. Amino acids: CASSLPSGGAGDTQYF.

The chain combines TRBV6-1 with TRBJ2-7; 9 nucleotides align to TRBD2. The ends lost 2 bases at V and 4 bases at J; junction bases unmatched: 6. From germline, CDR1 is MNHNS and CDR2 SASEGT. This CDR3 region has 15 residues. In nucleotides, the CDR3 is TGTGCCAGCAGTGAATTTGGGCTAGCGGGATACGAGCAGTACTTC. Protein product: CASSEFGLAGYEQYF.

This clone was counted once. The CDR3 is CASSLAAGKNTEAFF. In DNA, the CDR3 is TGCGCCAGCAGCTTGGCCGCAGGGAAGAACACTGAAGCTTTCTTT. This rearrangement joins TRBV5-1 to TRBJ1-1; D possibly corresponds to TRBD1 (5 bases). The V gene's germline CDR1 is SGHRS and CDR2 YFSETQ. Trimming shortened V by 0 bases and J by 1 base, and 10 bases separated the two germline ends. This CDR3 region has 15 residues.

The V call is TRBV30, the J call TRBJ2-1; D call uncertain. Trimming took off 0 bases at V and 9 bases at J, with 12 bases between the two ends. The CDR3 is 13 amino acids. In germline, CDR1 is GTSNPN, CDR2 SVGIG (reference sequence). Here the CDR3 DNA reads TGTGCCTGGAGTGTACTGCTCTACGGTGAGCAGTTCTTC. This sequence encodes CAWSVLLYGEQFF. Filled out from reference TRBV30 and TRBJ2-1, the complete variable domain reads SQTIHQWPATLVQPVGSPLSLECTVEGTSNPNLYWYRQAAGRGLQLLFYSVGIGQISSEVPQNLSASRPQDRQFILSSKKLLLSDSGFYLCAWSVLLYGEQFFGPGTRLTVL.

The chain employs TRBV5-1 and TRBJ2-7; 7 bases agree with TRBD1. The CDR3 runs to 15 residues. V was clipped by 2 bases and J by 6 bases; unmatched bases: 11. Germline V gene data show CDR1 as SGHRS and CDR2 as YFSETQ. CDR3 sequence: CASSFNRDRYPEQYF. As DNA, the CDR3 is TGCGCCAGCAGCTTCAACCGGGACAGATATCCCGAGCAGTACTTC.

The V call is TRBV28, the J call TRBJ1-5; 7 nucleotides line up with TRBD1. The V gene end was trimmed by 4 bases and the J gene end by 5 bases; junction bases not matched to a gene: 14. The V gene's germline CDR1 is MDHEN and CDR2 SYDVKM. This CDR3 spans 17 amino acids. The CDR3 here is CASSSRRQGTSYQPQHF. DNA for the CDR3: TGTGCCAGCAGTTCCCGAAGACAGGGAACAAGCTATCAGCCCCAGCATTTT.

This clone was seen a single time. This chain uses TRBV7-9 with TRBJ2-5; TRBD1 matches 7 bases. The CDR3 consists of 12 residues. CDR1 and CDR2 from the germline V gene are SEHNR and FQNEAQ (reference sequence). V shed 8 bases and J 3 bases; nucleotides not matched to a gene: 3. CDR3 sequence: CASADREETQYF. The CDR3 DNA is TGTGCCAGCGCCGACAGGGAAGAGACCCAGTACTTC.

This sequence joins TRBV4-3 and TRBJ1-4, with 9 bases aligning to TRBD1. CDR3 size: 17 residues. The ends lost 4 bases at V and 2 bases at J; junction bases unmatched: 8. Germline assignment: CDR1 LGHNA and CDR2 YSLEER. CDR3 sequence reads: CASSRMTGGRTNEKLFF. CDR3 nucleotides: TGCGCCAGCAGCCGAATGACAGGGGGTAGGACTAATGAAAAACTGTTTTTT.

This chain joins TRBV29-1 and TRBJ2-2; 8 bases fit TRBD2. Germline CDR1 is SQVTM and CDR2 is ANQGSEA. The CDR3 totals 15 residues. Trimming cost V 7 bases and J 6 bases; bases outside gene matches: 13. This CDR3 is CSAELAASYAGELFF. As DNA, the CDR3 is TGCAGCGCGGAACTAGCGGCCTCATATGCCGGGGAGCTGTTTTTT.

V and J are TRBV7-6 and TRBJ1-1, with 11 bases matching TRBD1. The CDR3 consists of 16 residues. V was pared by 5 bases and J by 4 bases, with 9 bases of the junction left unmatched. Germline V gives CDR1 SGHVS, CDR2 FNYEAQ. For the CDR3, the DNA is TGTGCCAGCAGCCCAAGAGGGGACAGGGGGAGCACTGAAGCTTTCTTT. It encodes CASSPRGDRGSTEAFF.

This sequence joins TRBV4-3 and TRBJ2-1; TRBD2 matches 12 bases. This CDR3 spans 17 amino acids. Germline CDR1 and CDR2: LGHNA and YSLEER. V shed 0 bases and J 4 bases; nucleotides not matched to a gene: 4. CDR3 sequence (DNA): TGCGCCAGCAGCCAAGATCGGCTAGCGGGGGGGTACAATGAGCAGTTCTTC. Protein: CASSQDRLAGGYNEQFF.

The genes are TRBV12-5 and TRBJ1-4; D remains ambiguous. Germline CDR1 LGHNT, CDR2 FRNRAP. The germline V and J ends were trimmed by 1 base and 8 bases, with 8 bases remaining between them. The CDR3 is made up of 13 amino acids. As DNA, the CDR3 is TGTGCTAGTGGTTTGGGGAGAAGCGAAAAACTGTTTTTT. This gives the protein CASGLGRSEKLFF.

The rearrangement joins TRBV6-5 to TRBJ2-6; D unresolved. Trimming stripped 6 bases from V and 4 bases from J, with 10 bases between. CDR1 is MNHEY and CDR2 is SVGAGI in the germline V gene. The CDR3 totals 14 residues. As DNA, the CDR3 is TGTGCCAGCAGGCTATCAAGCGGGGCCAACGTCCTGACTTTC. Translated: CASRLSSGANVLTF.

V gene TRBV9 combines with J gene TRBJ1-1; the D gene is possibly TRBD1 (5 bases). The V gene lost 5 bases and the J gene lost 4 bases, with 12 bases spanning the gap. Germline loops: CDR1 SGDLS, CDR2 YYNGEE. This CDR3 contains 13 residues. CDR3: CASRGFGGTEAFF. The DNA for the CDR3 is TGTGCCAGCAGGGGCTTCGGGGGCACTGAAGCTTTCTTT.

The count of this clone is one. This chain joins TRBV7-9 and TRBJ2-7; D uncertain. Germline CDR1 reads SEHNR; CDR2 reads FQNEAQ (reference sequence). Trimming pared 5 bases from V and 6 bases from J, leaving 8 bases between. The CDR3 is 11 amino acids. CDR3 in DNA: TGTGCCAGCAGCCGAACTCCCGAGCAGTACTTC. Encoded protein: CASSRTPEQYF.

V is TRBV7-9 and J is TRBJ2-7; 7 bases line up with TRBD2. The CDR3 consists of 15 residues. The V gene end was trimmed by 5 bases and the J gene end by 4 bases; junction bases not matched to a gene: 11. Germline-derived CDR1 and CDR2 are SEHNR and FQNEAQ (reference sequence). The CDR3 DNA is TGTGCCAGCAGCGACTACTACCGGGGGGATTACGAGCAGTACTTC. Translated, it gives CASSDYYRGDYEQYF.

This chain links TRBV4-1 with TRBJ2-3; 10 bases agree with TRBD1. Germline V CDR1 and CDR2: MGHRA, YSYEKL. The CDR3 has 17 amino acids. The ends lost 7 bases at V and 1 base at J; junction bases unmatched: 11. CDR3: CASTYRDRGRGTDTQYF. The CDR3 region has the DNA TGCGCCAGCACCTACCGGGACAGGGGCAGGGGCACAGATACGCAGTATTTT.

The chain combines TRBV9 with TRBJ2-5, with TRBD2 matching 8 bases. J gave up 5 bases and V 2 bases, and 11 bases lay outside the gene matches. The length of the CDR3 is 16 residues. Germline assignment: CDR1 SGDLS and CDR2 YYNGEE. The CDR3 spells CASSVTGGPSVETQYF. The DNA of the CDR3 is TGTGCCAGCAGCGTTACGGGAGGGCCTAGCGTTGAGACCCAGTACTTC.